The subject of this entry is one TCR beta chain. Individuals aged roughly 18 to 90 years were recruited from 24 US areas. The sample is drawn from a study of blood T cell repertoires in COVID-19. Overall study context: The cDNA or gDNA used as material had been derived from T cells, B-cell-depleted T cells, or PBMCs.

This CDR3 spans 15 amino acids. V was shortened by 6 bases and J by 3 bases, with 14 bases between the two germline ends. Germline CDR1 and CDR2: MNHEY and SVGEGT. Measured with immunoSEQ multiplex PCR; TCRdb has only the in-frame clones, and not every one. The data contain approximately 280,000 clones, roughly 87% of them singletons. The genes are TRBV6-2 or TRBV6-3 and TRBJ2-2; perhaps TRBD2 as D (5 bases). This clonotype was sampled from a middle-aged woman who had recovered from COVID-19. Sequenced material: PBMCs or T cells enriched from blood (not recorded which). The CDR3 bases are TGTGCCAGCAGCCGCAGAGGGCGGGACACCGGGGAGCTGTTTTTT. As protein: CASSRRGRDTGELFF.